This TCR beta chain came from a study of identical twins. This CDR3 has 12 residues. CDR1 is ENHRY and CDR2 is SYGVKD in the germline V gene. V gave up 2 bases and J gave up 4 bases, with 6 bases separating them. Unique molecular identifiers were present on the cDNA, and a universal primer site came from template switching. TCRdb analysed the 5' RACE reads with MiXCR anew, one entry per CDR3 protein. Of fewer than 500,000 distinct CDR3 sequences listed, 20% to 25% are singletons. This clonotype was recorded a few times. The same specimen was also included in a second study, on T cells expressing NK-cell markers.

The sequence was obtained from a woman between 18 and 29 years old in good health. Sequences were obtained from CD4+ T cells sorted from blood. J is TRBJ2-7 and V is TRBV10-3, with no clear D. CDR3 in DNA: TGTGCCATCAGTGAGACCAGGTACGAGCAGTACTTC. Translation: CAISETRYEQYF.